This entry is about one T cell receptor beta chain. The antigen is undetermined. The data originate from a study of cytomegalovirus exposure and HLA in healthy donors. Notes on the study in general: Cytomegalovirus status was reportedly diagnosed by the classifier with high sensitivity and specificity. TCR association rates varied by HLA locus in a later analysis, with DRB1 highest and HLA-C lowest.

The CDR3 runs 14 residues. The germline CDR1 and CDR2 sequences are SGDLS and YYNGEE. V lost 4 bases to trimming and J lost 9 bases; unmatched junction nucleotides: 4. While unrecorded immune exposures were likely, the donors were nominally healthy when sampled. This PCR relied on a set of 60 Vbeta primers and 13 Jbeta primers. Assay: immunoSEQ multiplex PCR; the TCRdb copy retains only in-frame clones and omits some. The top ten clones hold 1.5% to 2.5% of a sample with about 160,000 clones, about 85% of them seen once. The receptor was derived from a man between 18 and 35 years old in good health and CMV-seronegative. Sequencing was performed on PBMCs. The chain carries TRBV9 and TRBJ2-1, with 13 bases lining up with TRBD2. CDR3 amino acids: CASSSGLAGVEQFF. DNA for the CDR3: TGTGCCAGCAGCTCTGGACTAGCGGGAGTTGAGCAGTTCTTC.